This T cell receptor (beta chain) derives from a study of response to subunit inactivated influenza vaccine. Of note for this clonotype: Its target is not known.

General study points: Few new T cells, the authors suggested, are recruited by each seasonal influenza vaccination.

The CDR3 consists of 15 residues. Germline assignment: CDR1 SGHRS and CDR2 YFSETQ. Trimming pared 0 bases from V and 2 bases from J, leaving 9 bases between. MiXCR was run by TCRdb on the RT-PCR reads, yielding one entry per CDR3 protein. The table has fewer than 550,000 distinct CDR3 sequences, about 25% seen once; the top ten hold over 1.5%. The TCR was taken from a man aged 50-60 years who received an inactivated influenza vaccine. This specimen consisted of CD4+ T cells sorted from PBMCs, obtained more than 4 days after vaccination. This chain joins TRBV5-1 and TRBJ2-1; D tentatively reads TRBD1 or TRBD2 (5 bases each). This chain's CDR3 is CASSLDWDPYNEQFF. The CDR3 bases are TGCGCCAGCAGCTTGGACTGGGACCCCTACAATGAGCAGTTCTTC.